This is a list of T cell receptor beta chains from one sample in a study of technical replicates of blood from several donors. The method was immunoSEQ multiplex PCR; TCRdb's version includes in-frame clones alone and lacks a portion of them. Of some 74,000 clones in the sample, roughly 92% were seen once. Source material: T cells isolated from PBMCs. These receptors all come from a human donor in good health. CDR3s include the opening cysteine and the closing phenylalanine or tryptophan. D genes are given only for firm matches. Where a row states a size, it is once, few, many or the class of an expanded clone; other rows omit it.

size	D	length	V	J	CDR3	DNA
once	TRBD2	16	TRBV29-1	TRBJ2-1	CSVASNLAGIYNEQFF	TGCAGCGTAGCTAGCAATCTAGCGGGGATCTACAATGAGCAGTTCTTC
NA	TRBD1	13	TRBV7-9	TRBJ2-7	CASRDRDRYEQYF	TGTGCCAGCAGGGACAGGGACCGCTACGAGCAGTACTTC
NA	NA	13	TRBV19	TRBJ1-1	CASSWDTNTEAFF	TGTGCCAGTAGCTGGGACACCAACACTGAAGCTTTCTTT
NA	TRBD1	15	TRBV13	TRBJ1-4	CASSPSGGRHEKLFF	TGTGCCAGCAGCCCCTCAGGGGGTCGGCATGAAAAACTGTTTTTT
NA	TRBD2	15	TRBV11-2	TRBJ2-7	CASSLVGLVGYEQYF	TGTGCCAGCAGCTTAGTGGGACTAGTCGGCTACGAGCAGTACTTC
NA	NA	15	TRBV18	TRBJ2-7	CASSLGQYRSYEQYF	TGTGCCAGCTCATTAGGACAGTACCGATCCTACGAGCAGTACTTC
once	NA	14	TRBV27	TRBJ2-7	CASSTQTDSYEQYF	TGTGCCAGCAGTACTCAGACAGATTCCTACGAGCAGTACTTC
NA	NA	10	TRBV28	TRBJ2-7	CAAKQGEQYF	TGTGCCGCAAAACAGGGCGAGCAGTACTTC
NA	NA	13	TRBV11-2	TRBJ1-1	CASSLSRGIEAFF	TGTGCCAGCAGCTTATCTAGGGGAATTGAAGCTTTCTTT
NA	NA	15	TRBV12-2	TRBJ1-5	CASRNGTGGDQPQHF	TGTGCAAGTCGAAACGGGACAGGGGGCGATCAGCCCCAGCATTTT
NA	NA	13	TRBV27	TRBJ2-7	CASEGCITYEQYF	TGTGCCAGTGAGGGCTGTATTACCTACGAGCAGTACTTC